This T cell receptor beta chain derives from a study of cytomegalovirus exposure and HLA in healthy donors. Per the germline V gene, CDR1 is MNHEY and CDR2 is SVGAGI. V gave up 2 bases and J gave up 6 bases; unmatched junction bases: 8. The CDR3 covers 16 residues. In the PCR, 60 Vbeta and 13 Jbeta primers were used. This table comes from immunoSEQ multiplex PCR, and its TCRdb copy is limited to in-frame clones, with some not included. The sample lists nearly 110,000 clones; around 73% were seen once. The source of this sequence is a man aged 25-45 years in good health and CMV-seronegative. J is TRBJ2-1 and V is TRBV6-5; TRBD1 agrees at 9 bases. The sequencing input was PBMCs. The CDR3: CASSYVHGTGSNEQFF. In nucleotides, the CDR3 is TGTGCCAGCAGTTACGTTCACGGGACAGGGTCCAATGAGCAGTTCTTC.